This T cell receptor (beta chain) was captured by sequencing in a study of CD8 T cell repertoires and HIV-1 epitope variants (dated by TCRdb to about 2020). Regarding the complete study: Twenty-five peptides representing autologous and known Gag and Nef epitope variants were each used to stimulate T cells in separate culture wells. A total of 83 T cell cultures were run, with each culture condition performed in triplicate except for one peptide, which was performed in duplicate. The control conditions were a CMV, EBV and flu peptide pool, the Ebola AY9 epitope as a negative control, and a well with no peptide. An aliquot of 1M T cells was set aside as an uncultured baseline condition, separate from the approximately 80 T cell cultures. Three Gag epitope families and Nef HW9 and YT9 were included among the tested epitopes. Using the EasySep Human T Cell Enrichment Kit, T cells were enriched and then co-cultured with an equal number of autologous T cell-negative cells acting as antigen-presenting cells. For 10 days the cultures were kept in IMDM with gentamicin, and on days 3 and 7 half of the media was changed with IL-2, IL-7 and IL-15 added.

This clone was recorded only once. There is no known antigen for this receptor. The sample holds no much larger clone one base away, and base qualities are not on file. Sequencing of TCR beta CDR3 regions was done on the immunoSEQ platform at survey depth. The QIAamp DNA micro kit was used to extract genomic DNA from every cultured and uncultured CD8+ T cell population. The original pipeline was this. Any sample with under 5,000 productive reads was excluded, and this exclusion removed about 7% of the roughly 80 cultures stimulated with HIV peptides. Sequences were trimmed to CDR3 by a MANAFEST web app, and nonproductive sequences, CDR3s under 5 amino acids, and sequences not starting with C or ending with F/W were removed. To count as antigen-specific, a clonotype had to be expanded in at least 2 of 3 replicates compared with the no-peptide control at FDR 0.01, and only within one epitope family. A specific clonotype also had to show a frequency at least fivefold higher than in wells stimulated with peptides from other epitope families. Sourced from immuneACCESS, this table was stored by TCRdb with only in-frame sequences that have V and J called. A share of the clones is absent; for the studies checked, an unresolved V gene accounts for under half, and the remainder has no known explanation. For V, J and clone size, that table is used; D and trimming come from the DNA. The sample table holds 6,000 to 9,000 clones, of which 60% to 70% were seen once. Jointly, the top ten make up about 42% of the sample.

The EasySep Human CD8+ T Cell Enrichment Kit was used on day 10 to isolate CD8+ T cells from every culture. Sequences SNHLY (CDR1) and FYNNEI (CDR2) are obtained from the germline V gene. From the cysteine through the phenylalanine, the CDR3 covers 11 amino acids. Kept here is only the CDR3 DNA, which spans 33 bases and is read in frame from base 1. A distance of 9 bases separates the germline ends of V and J, which lose 6 bases and 7 bases respectively. Findings and caveats that apply to the study as a whole: Roughly 5 clonotypes recognized the Nef KF9 family and one the HW9 family, with no responses to the TAALDMSHF plasma variant. Of the nine antigen-specific TCR beta clonotypes identified, roughly 6 appeared cross-reactive for autologous or known escape epitope variants. The assay identified only TCR beta chains and indicated proliferation to antigen, not T cell function or cytokine profile.

The sequence links TRBV2 to TRBJ1-2, with an unclear D gene assignment. Sequencing was done on a sample of cultured CD8+ T cells derived from PBMCs. This TCR derives from a male donor with HIV. The DNA reads TGTGCCAGCAGCTGGTGGGGTGGCTACACCTTC. It codes for CASSWWGGYTF.